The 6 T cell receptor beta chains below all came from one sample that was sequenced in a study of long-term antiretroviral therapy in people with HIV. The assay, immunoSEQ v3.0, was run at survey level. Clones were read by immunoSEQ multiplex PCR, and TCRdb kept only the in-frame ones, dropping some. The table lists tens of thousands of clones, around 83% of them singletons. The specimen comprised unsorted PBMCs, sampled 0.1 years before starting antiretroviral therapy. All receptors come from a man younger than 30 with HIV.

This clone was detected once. CDR3 DNA sequence: TGTGCCACCAGCGGGACAGGTGCTACCGAGCAGTACTTC. Protein product: CATSGTGATEQYF. This chain joins TRBV15 and TRBJ2-7, with 8 bases aligning to TRBD1. The CDR3 sequence is 13 residues long. The trim removed 5 bases at V and 6 bases at J, leaving 6 bases unmatched. Germline V lookup: CDR1 LNHNV, CDR2 YYDKDF (reference sequence).

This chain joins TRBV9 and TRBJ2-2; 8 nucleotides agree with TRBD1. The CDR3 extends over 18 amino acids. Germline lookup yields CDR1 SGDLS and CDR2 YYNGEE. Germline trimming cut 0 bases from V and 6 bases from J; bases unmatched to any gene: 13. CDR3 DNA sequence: TGTGCCAGCAGCGTAGGATGGGCACAGGGGGAAGCTTCCGGGGAGCTGTTTTTT. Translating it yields CASSVGWAQGEASGELFF.

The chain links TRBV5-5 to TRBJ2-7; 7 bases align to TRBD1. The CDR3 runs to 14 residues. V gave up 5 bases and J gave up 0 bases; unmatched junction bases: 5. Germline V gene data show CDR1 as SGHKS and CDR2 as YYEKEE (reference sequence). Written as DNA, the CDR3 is TGTGCCAGCAGGGCTAGGGACAGCTCCTACGAGCAGTACTTC. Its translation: CASRARDSSYEQYF.

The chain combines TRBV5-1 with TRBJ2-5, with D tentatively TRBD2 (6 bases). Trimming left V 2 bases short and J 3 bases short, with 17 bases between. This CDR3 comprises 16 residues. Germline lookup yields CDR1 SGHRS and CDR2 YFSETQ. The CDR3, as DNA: TGCGCCAGCAGCTTACGGGTCGGGGGTTATGAAGAGACCCAGTACTTC. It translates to CASSLRVGGYEETQYF.

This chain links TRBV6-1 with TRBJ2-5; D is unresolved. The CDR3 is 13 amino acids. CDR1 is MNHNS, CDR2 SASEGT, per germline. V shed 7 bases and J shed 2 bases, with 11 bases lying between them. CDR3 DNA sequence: TGTGCCAGCACGCACCCCTTTCAAGAGACCCAGTACTTC. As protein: CASTHPFQETQYF.

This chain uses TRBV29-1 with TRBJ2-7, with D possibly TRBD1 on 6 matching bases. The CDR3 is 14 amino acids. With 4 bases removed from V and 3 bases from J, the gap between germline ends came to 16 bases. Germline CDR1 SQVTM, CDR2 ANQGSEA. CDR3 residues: CSVGVGTPGYEQYF. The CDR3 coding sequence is TGCAGCGTTGGGGTGGGGACACCAGGCTACGAGCAGTACTTC.